This T cell receptor (beta chain) was identified in a study of vaccination and CD4 T cells after COVID-19. General observations from the study: It was observed that, in convalescent patients, a median approximately 86% of reactive clones arose only post-vaccination.

Described treatment: approximately nine-day PBMC culture with coronavirus spike peptide pools or control peptides (ViraFEST assay). This clonotype was observed a single time. Its antigen is unidentified. Sequencing of the DNA from cultured CD4+ T cells was carried out with the Oncomine TCR Beta short-read assay. A single record per CDR3 protein comes from TCRdb applying MiXCR to the PCR reads. The sample records 2,500 to 3,500 distinct CDR3 sequences, around four fifths being singletons. This CDR3 is 17 amino acids long. Germline V CDR1 and CDR2: DFQATT, SNEGSKA (reference sequence). Trimming took off 3 bases at V and 0 bases at J, with 18 bases between the two ends.

This chain joins TRBV20-1 and TRBJ1-3; the D is unclear. The TCR sequence derives from a human donor who had recovered from COVID-19. Sequencing input: CD4+ T cells from blood, cultured in vitro. The CDR3 loop is CSASRGAWQSSGNTIYF. CDR3 nucleotides: TGCAGTGCTAGTCGGGGTGCATGGCAGAGCTCTGGAAACACCATATATTTT.